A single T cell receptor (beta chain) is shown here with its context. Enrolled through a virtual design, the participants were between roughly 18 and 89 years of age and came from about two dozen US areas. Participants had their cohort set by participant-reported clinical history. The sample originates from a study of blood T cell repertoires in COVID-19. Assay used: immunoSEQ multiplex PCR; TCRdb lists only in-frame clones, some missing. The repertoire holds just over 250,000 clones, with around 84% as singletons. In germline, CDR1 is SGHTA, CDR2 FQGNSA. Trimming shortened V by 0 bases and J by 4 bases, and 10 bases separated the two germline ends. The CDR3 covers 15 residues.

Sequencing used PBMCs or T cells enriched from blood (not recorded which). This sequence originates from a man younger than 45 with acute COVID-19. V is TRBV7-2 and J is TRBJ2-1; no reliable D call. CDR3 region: CASSLAPLAYNEQFF. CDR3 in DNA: TGTGCCAGCAGCTTAGCTCCCTTGGCTTACAATGAGCAGTTCTTC.